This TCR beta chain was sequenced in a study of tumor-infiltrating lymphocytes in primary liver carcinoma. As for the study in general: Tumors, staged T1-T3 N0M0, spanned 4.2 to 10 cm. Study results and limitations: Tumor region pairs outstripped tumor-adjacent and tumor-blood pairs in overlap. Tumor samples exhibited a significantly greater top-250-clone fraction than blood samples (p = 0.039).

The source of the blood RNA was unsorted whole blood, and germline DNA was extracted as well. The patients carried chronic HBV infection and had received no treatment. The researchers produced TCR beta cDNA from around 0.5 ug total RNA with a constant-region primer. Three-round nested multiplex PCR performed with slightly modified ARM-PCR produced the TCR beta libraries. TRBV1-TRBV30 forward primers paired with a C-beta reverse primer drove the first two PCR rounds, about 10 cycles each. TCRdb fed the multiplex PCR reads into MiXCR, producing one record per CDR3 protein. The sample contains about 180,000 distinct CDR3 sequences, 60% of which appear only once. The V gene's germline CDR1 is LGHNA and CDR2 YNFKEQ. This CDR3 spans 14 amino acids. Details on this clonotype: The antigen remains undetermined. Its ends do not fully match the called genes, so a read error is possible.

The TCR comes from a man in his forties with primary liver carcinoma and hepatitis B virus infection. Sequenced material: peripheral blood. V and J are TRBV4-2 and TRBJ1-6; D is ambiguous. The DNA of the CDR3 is TGTGCCAGCAGCCAAGGGCAACCAGGATCACACCTCCACTTT. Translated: CASSQGQPGSHLHF.